This T cell receptor beta chain was recovered during a study of blood T cells in healthy people across ages. The germline V gene encodes CDR1 MDHEN and CDR2 SYDVKM. V was cut by 4 bases and J by 7 bases, with 14 bases left in between. CDR3 length: 15 residues. For the second PCR, which ran for about 7 to 11 cycles, a sample-barcoded 5' primer and a J-beta primer mix were used. Every cDNA molecule carried a tag from a template-switch adaptor bearing 12 random nucleotides. TCRdb passed the 5' RACE reads through MiXCR, listing each CDR3 protein once. The sample consists of around 500,000 distinct CDR3 sequences, roughly a quarter of them appearing once. This clonotype has a handful of counts. Its antigen is currently unknown. The study's findings and limits: In long-lived donors, naive CD4+ cell counts and diversity exceeded those of aged donors.

Separately, the same data were catalogued under a study of T cells of mothers and their children.

This TCR derives from a boy younger than 10 in good health. The chain joins TRBV28 to TRBJ1-6; D is ambiguous. The sample was blood. The CDR3 protein is CASSSSGGENSPLHF. In DNA, the CDR3 is TGTGCCAGCAGTTCGTCGGGAGGCGAGAATTCACCCCTCCACTTT.